The following is a TCR beta chain sequence with its context. The target antigen is unknown. TCRdb reprocessed the 5' RACE reads, keeping one entry per CDR3 protein, no DNA. The table counts over 350,000 distinct CDR3 sequences; around 2.6% lies in the top ten. Skipping T cell sorting, the study isolated total RNA directly from whole blood. The data belong to a study of monozygotic twins with inflammatory bowel disease. Study conclusions and caveats: Backing was not found for a single strong signal or clonotype associated with IBD. Extra variability in the repertoires of patients may have come from differing immunosuppressive treatments.

The TCR originated in a human donor with ulcerative colitis or Crohn's disease, or a healthy co-twin of an affected twin (not recorded which). The specimen sequenced was blood.

The CDR3 spells CSVEGATGGTGELFF. The V call is TRBV29-1, the J call TRBJ2-2; TCRdb returns TRBD1, unconfirmable since there is no DNA. The CDR3 runs to 15 residues. Germline V gene sequence: CDR1 SQVTM, CDR2 ANQGSEA.